This TCR beta chain was identified in a study of blood T cells in healthy people across ages. With a J-beta primer mix and a sample-barcoded 5' primer, a second PCR ran roughly 6 to 11 cycles. TCRdb called the 5' RACE reads again in MiXCR, with one record for every CDR3 protein. The table shows some 1.4 million distinct CDR3 sequences, with 35% to 45% occurring only once. The table lists this clonotype with a few counts. Specimen: blood. The receptor was derived from a woman under 30 in good health.

The CDR3 reads CASSLMDSLLDAQYF. The CDR3 nucleotides are TGTGCCAGCAGCTTAATGGACAGCCTACTTGACGCGCAGTATTTT. The rearrangement joins TRBV7-2 to TRBJ2-3, with D possibly being TRBD1 (6 bases). CDR3 length: 15 amino acids. From germline, CDR1 is SGHTA and CDR2 FQGNSA. The germline V and J ends were trimmed by 2 bases and 10 bases, with 19 bases remaining between them.